This TCR beta chain was captured in a study of human T cells and chemical hapten exposure. Across the study: Variation in per-sample TCR yields came mainly from small pooled library volume differences.

Worth noting for this clonotype: Antigen specificity is unknown.

Specified time point: pre-sensitization, week 0. Specified treatment: therapeutic diphenylcyclopropenone sensitization with weekly scalp DPC. Study-wide results and limits: There was alopecia in the donors, so their immune response may differ from that of healthy people.

TCRdb passed the RACE reads through MiXCR, listing each CDR3 protein once. The sample holds some 98,000 distinct CDR3 sequences; approximately 11% are singletons and the top ten take 2.5% to 4%. V was pared by 3 bases and J by 5 bases, with 9 bases between. This CDR3 spans 13 amino acids. Germline CDR1 SGDLS, CDR2 YYNGEE. The source was whole blood, collected in connection with sensitization to the hapten diphenylcyclopropenone (DPC). The sequence was obtained from a woman aged 55-70 years with alopecia areata. Some clones in this sample may be carry-over from other donors' samples. This sequence joins TRBV9 and TRBJ1-5; D is unclear. The chain's CDR3 is CASSATPYQPQHF. The CDR3 coding sequence is TGTGCCAGCAGCGCCACCCCCTATCAGCCCCAGCATTTT.